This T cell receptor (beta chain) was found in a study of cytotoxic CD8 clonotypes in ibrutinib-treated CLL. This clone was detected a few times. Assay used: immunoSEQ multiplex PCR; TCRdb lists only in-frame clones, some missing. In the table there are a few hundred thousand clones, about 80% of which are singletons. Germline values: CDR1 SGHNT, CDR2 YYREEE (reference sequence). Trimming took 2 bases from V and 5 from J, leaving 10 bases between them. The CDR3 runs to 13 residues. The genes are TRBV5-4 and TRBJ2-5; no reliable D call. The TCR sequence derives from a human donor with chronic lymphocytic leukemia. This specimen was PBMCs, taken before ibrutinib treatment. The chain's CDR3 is CASSFVLRETQYF. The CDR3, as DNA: TGTGCCAGCAGCTTCGTTCTGCGGGAGACCCAGTACTTC.